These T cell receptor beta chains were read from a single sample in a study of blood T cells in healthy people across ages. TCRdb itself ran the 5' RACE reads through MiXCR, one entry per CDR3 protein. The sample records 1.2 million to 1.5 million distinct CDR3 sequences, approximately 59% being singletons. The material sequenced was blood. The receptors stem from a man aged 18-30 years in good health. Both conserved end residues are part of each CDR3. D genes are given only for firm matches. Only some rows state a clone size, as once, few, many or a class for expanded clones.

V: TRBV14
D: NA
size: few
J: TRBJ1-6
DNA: TGTGCCAGCAGCCAAGTTTTCGGCTCACCCCTCCACTTT
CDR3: CASSQVFGSPLHF

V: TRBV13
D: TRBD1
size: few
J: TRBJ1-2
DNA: TGTGCCAGCAGCCCTGGACAGGCCTACACCTTC
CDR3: CASSPGQAYTF

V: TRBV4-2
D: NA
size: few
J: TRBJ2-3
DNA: TGTGCCAGCAGCCAAGATCCCAGGGCAGATACGCAGTATTTT
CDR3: CASSQDPRADTQYF

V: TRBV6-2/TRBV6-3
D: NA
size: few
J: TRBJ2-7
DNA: TGTGCCAGCAACCAGCCAGGCAGGACATCAATAGGCGAGCAGTACTTC
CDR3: CASNQPGRTSIGEQYF

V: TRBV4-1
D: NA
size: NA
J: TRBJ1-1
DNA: TGCGCCAGCAGCCAAGCGGGGGCAAGCACTGAAGCTTTCTTT
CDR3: CASSQAGASTEAFF

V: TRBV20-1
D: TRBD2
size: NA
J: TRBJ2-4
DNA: TGCAGTGCTAGATTTAGCGGGAGGTACAAAAACATTCAGTACTTC
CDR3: CSARFSGRYKNIQYF

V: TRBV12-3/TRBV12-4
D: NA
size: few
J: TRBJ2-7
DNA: TGTGCCAGCAGCTCGTGGGTAGCGGAAGATCCCTACGAGCAGTACTTC
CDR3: CASSSWVAEDPYEQYF

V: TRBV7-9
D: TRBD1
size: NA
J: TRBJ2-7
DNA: TGTGCCAGCAGCTCACGGACAGGGGAGCAGTACTTC
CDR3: CASSSRTGEQYF

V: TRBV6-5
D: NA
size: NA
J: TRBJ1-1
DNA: TGTGCCAGCAGTTTGGGCCATGAGTTTGGGCGAGGGGCCGGGGCTTTCTTT
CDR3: CASSLGHEFGRGAGAFF

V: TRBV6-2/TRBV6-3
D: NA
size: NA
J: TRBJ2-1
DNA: TGTGCCAGCACTACGGGTCGGCTGGGGGGCGCAACTTACAATGAGCAGTTCTTC
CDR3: CASTTGRLGGATYNEQFF

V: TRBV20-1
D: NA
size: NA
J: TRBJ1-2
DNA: TGCAGTGCTTATGGGGAGGGGGGGGCCAGATATGGCTACACCTTC
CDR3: CSAYGEGGARYGYTF

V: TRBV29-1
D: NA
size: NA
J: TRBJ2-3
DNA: TGCAGCGCCGGCACCAAGTTGTCGGATACGCAGTATTTT
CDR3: CSAGTKLSDTQYF

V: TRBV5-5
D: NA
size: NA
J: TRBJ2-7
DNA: TGTGCCAGCAGCTTGGTTCTAGGCTCCTATGAGCAGTACTTC
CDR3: CASSLVLGSYEQYF

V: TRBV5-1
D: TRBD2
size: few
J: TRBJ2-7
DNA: TGCGCCAGCAGCCTAGGACTAGCGGGAGAAACGTCCTACGAGCAGTACTTC
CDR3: CASSLGLAGETSYEQYF

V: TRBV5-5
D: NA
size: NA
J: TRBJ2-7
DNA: TGTGCCAGCAGCTTGGGGGTAGCTCCCTCGTACTACGAGCAGTACTTC
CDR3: CASSLGVAPSYYEQYF

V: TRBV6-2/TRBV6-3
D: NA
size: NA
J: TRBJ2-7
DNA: TGTGCCAGCAAACCGAGGGGGTACGAGCAGTACTTC
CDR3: CASKPRGYEQYF

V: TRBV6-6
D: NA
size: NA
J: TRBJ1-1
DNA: TGTGCCAGCAGTTACTATGGGTTGGGCACTGAAGCTTTCTTT
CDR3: CASSYYGLGTEAFF

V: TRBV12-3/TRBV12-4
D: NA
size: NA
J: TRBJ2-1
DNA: TGTGCCAGCAGTTTAGACCTGGAGGGAGGCTTGCAGTTCTTC
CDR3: CASSLDLEGGLQFF

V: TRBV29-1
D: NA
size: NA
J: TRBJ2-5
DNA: TGCAGCGCCAGGGCGGAGACCCAGTACTTC
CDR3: CSARAETQYF

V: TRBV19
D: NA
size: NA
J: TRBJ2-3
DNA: TGTGCCAGTAGTATAGTGTCAGATACGCAGTATTTT
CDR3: CASSIVSDTQYF

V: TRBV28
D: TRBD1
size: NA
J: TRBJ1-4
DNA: TGTGCCAGCCCCCCCGACAGGGGATCAACTAATGAAAAACTGTTTTTT
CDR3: CASPPDRGSTNEKLFF

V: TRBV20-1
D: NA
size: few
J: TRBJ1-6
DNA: TGCAGTGCTAGAGGAGACCAGGGAAATTCACCCCTCCACTTT
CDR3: CSARGDQGNSPLHF

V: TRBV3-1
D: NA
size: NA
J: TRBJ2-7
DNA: TGTGCCACTTACGAGAGCGAGCAGTACTTC
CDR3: CATYESEQYF

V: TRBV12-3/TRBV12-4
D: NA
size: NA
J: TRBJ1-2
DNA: TGTGCCAGCAGTCCGACAGTATATAATGGCTACACCTTC
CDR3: CASSPTVYNGYTF

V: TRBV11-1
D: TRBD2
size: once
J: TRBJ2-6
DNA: TGTGCCAGCAGGGCGCCGGGGGGCTCTGGGGCCAACGTCCTGACTTTC
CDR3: CASRAPGGSGANVLTF

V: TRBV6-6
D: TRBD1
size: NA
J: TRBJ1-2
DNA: TGTGCCAGCAGTTACGCGCCTGACAGGGGGCGCCGCACCTTC
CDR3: CASSYAPDRGRRTF

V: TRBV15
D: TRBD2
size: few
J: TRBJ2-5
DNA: TGTGCCACCAGCAGAGATCTTGCGGGGAGGGAATGGACCCAGTACTTC
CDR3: CATSRDLAGREWTQYF

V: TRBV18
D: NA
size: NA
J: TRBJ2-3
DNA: TGTGCCAGCTCACCGCCTACTTGGGACCGGGATGACACGGATACGCAGTATTTT
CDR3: CASSPPTWDRDDTDTQYF

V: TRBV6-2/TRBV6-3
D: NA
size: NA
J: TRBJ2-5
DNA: TGTGCCAGCAGTTACCGGGACCCAAGGGAGACCCAGTACTTC
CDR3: CASSYRDPRETQYF

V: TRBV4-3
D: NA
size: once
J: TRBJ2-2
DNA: TGCGCCAGCAGCCAAGAAGAGCTAGGTAACACCGGGGAGCTGTTTTTT
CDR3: CASSQEELGNTGELFF

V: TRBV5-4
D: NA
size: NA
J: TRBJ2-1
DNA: TGTGCCAGCAGCTTAGGGGGGGCGGGTACGAATGAGCAGTTCTTC
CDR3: CASSLGGAGTNEQFF

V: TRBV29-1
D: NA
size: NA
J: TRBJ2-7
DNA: TGCTGCGTTGAAGATGGGGCAGCCCCTACCTACGAGCAGTACTTC
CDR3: CCVEDGAAPTYEQYF

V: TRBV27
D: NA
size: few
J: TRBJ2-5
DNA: TGTGCCAGCAGTACGAGACATAACCACCGAGAGACCCAGTACTTC
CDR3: CASSTRHNHRETQYF

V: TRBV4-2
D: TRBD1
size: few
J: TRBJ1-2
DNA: TGTGCCAGCAGCCAAGATACAGAGGGGGCATTTGGCTACACCTTC
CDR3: CASSQDTEGAFGYTF

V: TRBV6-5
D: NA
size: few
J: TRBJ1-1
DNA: TGTGCCAGCAGTTACCGGGGCTTGGGTCGGAACACTGAAGCTTTCTTT
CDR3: CASSYRGLGRNTEAFF

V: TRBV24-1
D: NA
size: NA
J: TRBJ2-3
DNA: TGTGCCAGCTGTTCGGGGGTCACAGATACGCAGTATTTT
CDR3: CASCSGVTDTQYF

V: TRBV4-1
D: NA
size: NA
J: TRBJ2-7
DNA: TGCGCCAGCAGCCTCCAACCGTCAACCTACGAGCAGTACTTC
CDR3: CASSLQPSTYEQYF

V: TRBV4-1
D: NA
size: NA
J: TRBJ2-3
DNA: TGCGCCAGCAGCCAAGGGTTGGGGACCCTGACTAGCACAGATACGCAGTATTTT
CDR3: CASSQGLGTLTSTDTQYF

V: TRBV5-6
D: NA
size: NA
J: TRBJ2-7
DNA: TGTGCCAGCAGCTTGAAGCCCGACTCCTACGAGCAGTACTTC
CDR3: CASSLKPDSYEQYF

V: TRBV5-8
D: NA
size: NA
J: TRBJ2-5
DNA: TGTGCCAGCAGACTGGACAGACAAGAGACCCAGTACTTC
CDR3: CASRLDRQETQYF

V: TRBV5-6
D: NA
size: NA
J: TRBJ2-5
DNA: TGTGCCAGCAGCTTCGACGGTCCTGTTGGTGAGCAGTACTTC
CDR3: CASSFDGPVGEQYF

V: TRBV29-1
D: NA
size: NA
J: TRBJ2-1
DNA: TGCAGCGTTGACCCAGGGGGGGTTAATGAGCAGTTCTTC
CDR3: CSVDPGGVNEQFF

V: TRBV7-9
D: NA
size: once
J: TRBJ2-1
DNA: TGTGCCAGCAGCTTAGCGGCTTTCTACAATGAGCAGTTCTTC
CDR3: CASSLAAFYNEQFF

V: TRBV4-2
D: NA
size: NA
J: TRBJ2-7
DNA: TGTGCCAGCAGCCAAGATGGGGGCAGAGCAGTTAGCTCCTACGAGCAGTACTTC
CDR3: CASSQDGGRAVSSYEQYF

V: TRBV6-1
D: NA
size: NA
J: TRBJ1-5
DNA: TGTGCCAGCAGTGAGGAGAGGGGCGGACAGCCCCAGCATTTT
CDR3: CASSEERGGQPQHF

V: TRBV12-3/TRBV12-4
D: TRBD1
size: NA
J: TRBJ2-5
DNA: TGTGCCAGCAGTCGAGGATCCGGGACAGACAACCAAGAGACCCAGTACTTC
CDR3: CASSRGSGTDNQETQYF

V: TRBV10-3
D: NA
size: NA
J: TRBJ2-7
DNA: TGTGCCATCAGGGCCTCTGGTTACGAGCAGTACTTC
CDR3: CAIRASGYEQYF

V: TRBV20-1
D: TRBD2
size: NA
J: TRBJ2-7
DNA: TGCAGTGCCTACGGGACTAGCGGGATGTCCTACGAGCAGTACTTC
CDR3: CSAYGTSGMSYEQYF

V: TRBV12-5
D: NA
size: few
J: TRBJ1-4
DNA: TGTGCTAGTGGTTTGTCGCGACCAACTAATGAAAAACTGTTTTTT
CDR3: CASGLSRPTNEKLFF

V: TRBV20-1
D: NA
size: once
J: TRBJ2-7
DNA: TGCAGTGCTAGAGCCCCCGGGACCCCAAACTACGAGCAGTACTTC
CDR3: CSARAPGTPNYEQYF

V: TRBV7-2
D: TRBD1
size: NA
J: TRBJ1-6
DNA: TGTGCCAGCGGAGCGGGACAGGGAGGTTCACCCCTCCACTTT
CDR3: CASGAGQGGSPLHF

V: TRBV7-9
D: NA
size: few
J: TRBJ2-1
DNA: TGTGCCAGCAGCTCGGACAAAGGTTGGAATGAGCAGTTCTTC
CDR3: CASSSDKGWNEQFF

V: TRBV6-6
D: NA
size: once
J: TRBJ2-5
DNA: TGTGCCAGCAATTCCGGGAGGGGGCCAGAGACCCAGTACTTC
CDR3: CASNSGRGPETQYF

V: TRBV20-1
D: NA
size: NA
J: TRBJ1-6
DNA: TGCAGTGCTAGAGATGGGCAGCTAGAAGGCTCCTATAATTCACCCCTCCACTTT
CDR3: CSARDGQLEGSYNSPLHF